The sequence of this TCR beta chain was determined in a study of shared clonotypes between healthy human individuals. Study background: Each donor had three CD4 naive, three CD4 memory, two CD8 naive and one CD8 memory plate. Overall study results and limits: Rarefaction indicated that sorted-subset sequencing remained incomplete although depth was large.

In the case of this clone: What it recognizes is unknown.

A split of CD4+ cells into CD45RA+ naive and CD45RA-negative memory subsets was performed. CDR3 length equals 14 residues. CDR1 is SGHVS, CDR2 FQNEAQ, per germline. V was cut by 4 bases and J by 7 bases, with 14 bases left in between. Sequencing was performed with immunoSEQ multiplex PCR; in TCRdb, only in-frame clones are kept and a portion is missing. Of around 1,100,000 clones in the sample, roughly 80% are singletons; the top ten hold over 0.8%. The chain is built from TRBV7-8 and TRBJ1-5; tentative D call: TRBD1 (5 bases). The TCR was taken from a man between 18 and 35 years old in good health. Some clones in this sample may be carry-over from other donors' samples. Material for sequencing was memory CD4+ T cells from PBMCs. Noted subset: CD45RA-negative fraction. The chain's CDR3 is CASSSRGGRQPQHF. CDR3 sequence (DNA): TGTGCCAGCAGCTCCCGGGGGGGGAGACAGCCCCAGCATTTT.